The 18 T cell receptor beta chains presented below share a single source sample, sequenced in a study of T cell responses to AZD1222 COVID-19 vaccine. Produced via immunoSEQ multiplex PCR; TCRdb's table is partial and in-frame only. The table shows approximately 100,000 clones, with approximately 89% occurring only once. This material consisted of peripheral blood, taken 28 days after the second AZD1222 dose. The receptors here all came from an adult who received the AZD1222 COVID-19 vaccine.

This chain connects TRBV4-2 to TRBJ2-1; D gene ambiguous. CDR1 and CDR2 from the germline V gene are LGHNA and YNFKEQ. V dropped 0 bases and J dropped 9 bases, with 9 bases sitting between them. CDR3 size: 13 residues. CDR3 sequence reads: CASSQELGSEQFF. CDR3 DNA sequence: TGTGCCAGCAGCCAAGAGCTGGGATCTGAGCAGTTCTTC.

The count of this clone is one. The J gene is TRBJ2-1, the V gene TRBV19; TRBD2 matches 9 bases. The CDR3 is made up of 15 amino acids. CDR1 and CDR2 from the germline V gene are LNHDA and SQIVND (reference sequence). V was clipped by 6 bases and J by 3 bases; unmatched bases: 6. CDR3 DNA sequence: TGTGCCAGTAGCCCTACAGCGGGAGGCTACAATGAGCAGTTCTTC. Its protein is CASSPTAGGYNEQFF.

This chain uses TRBV4-3 with TRBJ1-1, with D possibly TRBD1 on 6 matching bases. Trimming left V 1 base short and J 3 bases short, with 15 bases between. Germline CDR1 reads LGHNA; CDR2 reads YSLEER. This CDR3 has 16 residues. In nucleotides, the CDR3 is TGCGCCAGCAGCCAAGGTGGCCAGGGGCCTTACACTGAAGCTTTCTTT. Protein sequence: CASSQGGQGPYTEAFF.

V and J are TRBV27 and TRBJ1-1; TRBD1 might be the D (6 bases). Germline assignment: CDR1 MNHEY and CDR2 SMNVEV (reference sequence). V was pared by 5 bases and J by 2 bases, with 12 bases between. The CDR3 consists of 14 residues. For the CDR3, the DNA is TGTGCCAGCAGTGTACAGGGAGGAAACACTGAAGCTTTCTTT. Protein product: CASSVQGGNTEAFF.

The chain combines TRBV4-3 with TRBJ2-3; 11 nucleotides match TRBD2. V lost 1 base, J lost 1 base, and 7 bases stayed unmatched. CDR3 size: 18 residues. CDR1 and CDR2 (germline): LGHNA, YSLEER. The CDR3, as DNA: TGCGCCAGCAGCCAAGTAGCGGGAGGGCCCGCCGGCACAGATACGCAGTATTTT. Translation gives CASSQVAGGPAGTDTQYF.

This chain connects TRBV6-5 to TRBJ2-7; D is unresolved. There are 13 residues in the CDR3. V lost 2 bases and J lost 3, with 8 bases in between. The germline V gene encodes CDR1 MNHEY and CDR2 SVGAGI. CDR3 sequence reads: CASSYLTYYEQYF. The CDR3 coding sequence is TGTGCCAGCAGTTACCTAACGTACTACGAGCAGTACTTC.

The gene calls are TRBV18 and TRBJ2-1; the D gene is possibly TRBD2 (7 bases). Trimming cost V 1 base and J 5 bases, with 15 bases left between them. CDR3 length: 16 amino acids. CDR1 is KGHSH, CDR2 LQKENI, per germline. The CDR3 DNA follows: TGTGCCAGCTCACCACGAAGTAGGGGGGGACACAATGAGCAGTTCTTC. This codes for CASSPRSRGGHNEQFF.

This clone was counted a few times. The chain uses TRBV7-8 and TRBJ1-3, with no clear D. This CDR3 spans 11 amino acids. Germline lookup yields CDR1 SGHVS and CDR2 FQNEAQ. Trimming took off 5 bases at V and 4 bases at J, with 3 bases between the two ends. In nucleotides, the CDR3 is TGTGCCAGCAGCCCCGGAAACACCATATATTTT. The encoded protein is CASSPGNTIYF.

The chain has TRBV25-1 and TRBJ1-5; D gene ambiguous. The CDR3 totals 14 residues. V was pared by 0 bases and J by 5 bases, with 8 bases between. The germline gives CDR1 MGHDK, CDR2 SYGVNS. The CDR3 region has the DNA TGTGCCAGCAGTGAATATGGAAGCCATCAGCCCCAGCATTTT. Translation: CASSEYGSHQPQHF. The full variable domain, its missing parts supplied by reference TRBV25-1 and TRBJ1-5, is EADIYQTPRYLVIGTGKKITLECSQTMGHDKMYWYQQDPGMELHLIHYSYGVNSTEKGDLSSESTVSRIRTEHFPLTLESARPSHTSQYLCASSEYGSHQPQHFGDGTRLSIL.

As DNA, the CDR3 is TGTGCCAGCAGCTTGGTAGGCACCGGGGAGCTGTTTTTT. This codes for CASSLVGTGELFF. The chain carries TRBV5-6 and TRBJ2-2; unclear D gene. Trimming shortened V by 0 bases and J by 4 bases, and 4 bases separated the two germline ends. The CDR3 sequence is 13 residues long. Looked up from germline, CDR1 is SGHDT and CDR2 is YYEEEE.

The chain carries TRBV4-3 and TRBJ2-7; a possible D gene is TRBD2 (5 bases). V lost 2 bases to trimming and J lost 0 bases, with 17 bases between them. There are 17 residues in the CDR3. Germline loops: CDR1 LGHNA, CDR2 YSLEER. The CDR3 here is CASSQYPAGISSYEQYF. CDR3 sequence (DNA): TGCGCCAGCAGCCAATATCCCGCCGGGATATCCTCCTACGAGCAGTACTTC.

The chain uses TRBV18 and TRBJ1-2; the D is unclear. Germline CDR1 is KGHSH and CDR2 is LQKENI. Trimming removed 0 bases from V and 4 bases from J, with 6 bases in between. The CDR3 covers 13 residues. CDR3: CASSPPNSYGYTF. The CDR3, as DNA: TGTGCCAGCTCACCACCGAACAGCTATGGCTACACCTTC. The full variable domain, its missing parts supplied by reference TRBV18 and TRBJ1-2, is NAGVMQNPRHLVRRRGQEARLRCSPMKGHSHVYWYRQLPEEGLKFMVYLQKENIIDESGMPKERFSAEFPKEGPSILRIQQVVRGDSAAYFCASSPPNSYGYTFGSGTRLTVV.

The chain uses TRBV5-6 and TRBJ2-7; D remains unclear. Germline V gene sequence: CDR1 SGHDT, CDR2 YYEEEE. The CDR3 extends over 15 amino acids. V lost 1 base and J 2 bases, leaving 13 bases between the germline ends. CDR3: CASSLWRTHTYEQYF. CDR3 bases: TGTGCCAGCAGCTTGTGGCGGACGCATACCTACGAGCAGTACTTC.

The chain couples TRBV6-2 or TRBV6-3 to TRBJ2-7; no firm D call. With 2 bases removed from V and 3 bases from J, the gap between germline ends came to 14 bases. The CDR3 spans 15 residues. The germline gives CDR1 MNHEY, CDR2 SVGEGT. The CDR3: CASSYQADRYYEQYF. DNA for the CDR3: TGTGCCAGCAGTTACCAAGCTGATCGATACTACGAGCAGTACTTC.

This clone was recorded once. The chain is built from TRBV4-3 and TRBJ1-1, with 8 bases matching TRBD1. This CDR3 contains 15 residues. The germline gives CDR1 LGHNA, CDR2 YSLEER. V gave up 0 bases and J gave up 1 base; unmatched junction bases: 1. The CDR3 DNA reads as TGCGCCAGCAGCCAAGATGGGACAGGGAACACTGAAGCTTTCTTT. Its translation: CASSQDGTGNTEAFF.

The V gene is TRBV7-8, the J gene TRBJ2-2; 11 bases map to TRBD2. The CDR3 is 17 residues long. In germline, CDR1 is SGHVS, CDR2 FQNEAQ. V lost 1 base, J lost 6 bases, and 7 bases stayed unmatched. The CDR3 loop is CASSLVLAGGGSGELFF. The CDR3 nucleotides read TGTGCCAGCAGCTTAGTTCTAGCGGGGGGCGGTTCCGGGGAGCTGTTTTTT.

The chain couples TRBV5-1 to TRBJ1-6; D may be TRBD1 (5 bases). The CDR3 has 13 residues. Between the trimmed V and J ends, which lost 6 bases and 5 bases, there was a span of 9 bases. Per the germline V gene, CDR1 is SGHRS and CDR2 is YFSETQ. The CDR3 spells CASMGGNNSPLHF. The CDR3 DNA is TGCGCCAGCATGGGGGGGAATAATTCACCCCTCCACTTT.

The chain has TRBV7-3 and TRBJ2-2; D might be TRBD2 (5 bases). Germline V CDR1 and CDR2: SGHTA, FQGTGA. With 1 base removed from V and 4 bases from J, the gap between germline ends came to 10 bases. The CDR3 consists of 15 residues. Here the CDR3 reads CASSLREIGTGELFF. The CDR3 nucleotides read TGTGCCAGCAGCTTAAGGGAGATCGGCACCGGGGAGCTGTTTTTT.